Below, one T cell receptor (beta chain) is given with its context. Using immunoSEQ multiplex PCR, the repertoire was profiled, and TCRdb retains in-frame clones only, with some absent. The table has 150,000 to 200,000 clones, about 92% seen once. CDR1 and CDR2 from the germline V gene are MGHDK and SYGVNS. V shed 3 bases and J shed 0 bases, with 9 bases lying between them. The CDR3 length is 14 residues. These data originate in a study of control samples from healthy donors and cancer patients. This chain joins TRBV25-1 and TRBJ2-7, with D uncertain. This clonotype was obtained from a man aged 30 to 39 in good health. Sequenced: blood. In DNA form, the CDR3 reads TGTGCCAGCAGTGAGGTGGGCAGCTCCTACGAGCAGTACTTC. Protein sequence: CASSEVGSSYEQYF.